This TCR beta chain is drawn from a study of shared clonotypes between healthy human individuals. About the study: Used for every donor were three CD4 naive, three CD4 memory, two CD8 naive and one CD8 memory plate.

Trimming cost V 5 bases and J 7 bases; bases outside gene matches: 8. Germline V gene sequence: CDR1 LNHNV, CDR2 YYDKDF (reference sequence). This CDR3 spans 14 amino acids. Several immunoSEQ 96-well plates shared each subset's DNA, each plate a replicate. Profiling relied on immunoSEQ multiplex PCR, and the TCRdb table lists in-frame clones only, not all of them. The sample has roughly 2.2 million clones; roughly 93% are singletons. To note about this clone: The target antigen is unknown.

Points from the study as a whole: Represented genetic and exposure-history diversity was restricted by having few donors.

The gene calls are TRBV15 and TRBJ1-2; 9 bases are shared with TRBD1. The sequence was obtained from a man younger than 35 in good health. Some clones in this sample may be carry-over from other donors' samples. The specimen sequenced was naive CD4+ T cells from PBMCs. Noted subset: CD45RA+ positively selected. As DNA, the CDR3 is TGTGCCACCAGCCGACAGGGGGAAGTCGGTGGCTACACCTTC. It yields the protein CATSRQGEVGGYTF. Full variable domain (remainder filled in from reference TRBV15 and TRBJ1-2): DAMVIQNPRYQVTQFGKPVTLSCSQTLNHNVMYWYQQKSSQAPKLLFHYYDKDFNNEADTPDNFQSRRPNTSFCFLDIRSPGLGDTAMYLCATSRQGEVGGYTFGSGTRLTVV.